This TCR beta chain was sequenced during a study of Ad26.COV2.S vaccination and SARS-CoV-2 variants. General study points: Assessments of TCR breadth and depth may have underestimated the total T cell responses.

Treatment defined: about 20 received Ad26.COV2.S at low or high dose, single or two shots; a few received placebo; per-sample allocation not given. Sampling occurred on day 63 after the first vaccine or placebo injection. Clones were read by immunoSEQ multiplex PCR, and TCRdb kept only the in-frame ones, dropping some. The sample lists about half a million clones; about nine tenths were seen once. The CDR3 consists of 14 residues. Germline assignment: CDR1 SQVTM and CDR2 ANQGSEA. Trimming left V 7 bases short and J 0 bases short, with 15 bases between. A remark on this clone: Its antigen remains unknown.

This rearrangement joins TRBV29-1 to TRBJ1-1; a possible D gene is TRBD1 (5 bases). Sequenced material: peripheral blood, taken in a trial of Ad26.COV2.S vaccine versus placebo. This TCR was sampled from a person between 18 and 60 years old who received the Ad26.COV2.S COVID-19 vaccine or a placebo. The CDR3 coding sequence is TGCAGCGCTGGGGGGGGGTTCATGAACACTGAAGCTTTCTTT. Its translation is CSAGGGFMNTEAFF. Filled out from reference TRBV29-1 and TRBJ1-1, the complete variable domain reads SAVISQKPSRDICQRGTSLTIQCQVDSQVTMMFWYRQQPGQSLTLIATANQGSEATYESGFVIDKFPISRPNLTFSTLTVSNMSPEDSSIYLCSAGGGFMNTEAFFGQGTRLTVV.